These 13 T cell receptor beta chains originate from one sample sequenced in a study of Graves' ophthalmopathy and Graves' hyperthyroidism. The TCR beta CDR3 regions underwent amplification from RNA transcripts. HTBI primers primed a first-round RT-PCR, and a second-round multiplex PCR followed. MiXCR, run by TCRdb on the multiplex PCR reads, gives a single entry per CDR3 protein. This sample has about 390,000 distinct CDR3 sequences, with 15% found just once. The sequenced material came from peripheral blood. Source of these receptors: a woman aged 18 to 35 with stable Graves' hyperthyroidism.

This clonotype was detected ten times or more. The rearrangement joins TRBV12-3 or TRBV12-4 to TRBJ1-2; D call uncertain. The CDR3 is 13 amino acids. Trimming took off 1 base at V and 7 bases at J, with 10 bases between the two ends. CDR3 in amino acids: CASSLVLALGYTF. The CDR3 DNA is TGTGCCAGCAGTTTAGTCCTAGCCCTTGGCTACACCTTC.

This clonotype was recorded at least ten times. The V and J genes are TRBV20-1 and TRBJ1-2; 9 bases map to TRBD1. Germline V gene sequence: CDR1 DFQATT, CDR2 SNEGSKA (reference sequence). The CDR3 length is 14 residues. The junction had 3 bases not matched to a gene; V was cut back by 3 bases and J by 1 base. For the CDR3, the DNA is TGCAGTGCTAGGAAGGACAGGGGTAACTATGGCTACACCTTC. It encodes CSARKDRGNYGYTF.

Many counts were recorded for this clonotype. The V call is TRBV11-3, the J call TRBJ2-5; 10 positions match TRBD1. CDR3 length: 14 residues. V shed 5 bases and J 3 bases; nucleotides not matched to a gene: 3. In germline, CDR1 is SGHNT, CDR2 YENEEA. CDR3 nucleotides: TGTGCCAGCAGCGTGGGACAGGGGAAAGAGACCCAGTACTTC. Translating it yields CASSVGQGKETQYF.

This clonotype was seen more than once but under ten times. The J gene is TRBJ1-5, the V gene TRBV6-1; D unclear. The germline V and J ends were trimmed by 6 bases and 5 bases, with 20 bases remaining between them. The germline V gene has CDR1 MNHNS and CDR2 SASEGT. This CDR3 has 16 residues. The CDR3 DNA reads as TGTGCCAGCAGCCCCTCAGGACCGGATTTCGATCAGCCCCAGCATTTT. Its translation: CASSPSGPDFDQPQHF.

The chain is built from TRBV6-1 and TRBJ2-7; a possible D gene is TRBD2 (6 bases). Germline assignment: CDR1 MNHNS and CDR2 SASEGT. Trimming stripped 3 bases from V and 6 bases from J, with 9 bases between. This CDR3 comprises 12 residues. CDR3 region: CASSDAGLEQYF. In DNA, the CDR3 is TGTGCCAGCAGTGATGCGGGGCTCGAGCAGTACTTC.

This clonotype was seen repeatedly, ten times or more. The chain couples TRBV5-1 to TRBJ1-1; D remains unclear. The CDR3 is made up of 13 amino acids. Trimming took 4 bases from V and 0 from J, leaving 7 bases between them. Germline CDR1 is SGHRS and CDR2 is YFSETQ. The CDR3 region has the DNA TGCGCCAGCAGCCAGAGACTGAACACTGAAGCTTTCTTT. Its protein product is CASSQRLNTEAFF.

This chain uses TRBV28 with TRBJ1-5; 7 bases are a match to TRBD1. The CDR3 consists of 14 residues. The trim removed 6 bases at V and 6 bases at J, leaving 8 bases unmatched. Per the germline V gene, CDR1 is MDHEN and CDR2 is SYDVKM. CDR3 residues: CASRPGGGTQPQHF. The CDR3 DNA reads TGTGCCAGCAGACCCGGAGGGGGCACTCAGCCCCAGCATTTT.

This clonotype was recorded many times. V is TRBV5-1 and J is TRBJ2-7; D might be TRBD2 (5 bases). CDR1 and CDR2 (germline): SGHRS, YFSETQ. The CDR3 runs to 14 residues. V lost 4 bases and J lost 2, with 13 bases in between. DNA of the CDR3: TGCGCCAGCAGCCCAAGGACTCAAACCTACGAGCAGTACTTC. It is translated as CASSPRTQTYEQYF.

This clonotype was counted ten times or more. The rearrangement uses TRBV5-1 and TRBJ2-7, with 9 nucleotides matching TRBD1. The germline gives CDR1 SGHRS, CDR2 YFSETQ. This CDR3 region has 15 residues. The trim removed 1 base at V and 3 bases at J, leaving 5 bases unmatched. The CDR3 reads CASSLTGQGGYEQYF. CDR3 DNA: TGCGCCAGCAGCTTGACGGGACAGGGAGGCTACGAGCAGTACTTC.

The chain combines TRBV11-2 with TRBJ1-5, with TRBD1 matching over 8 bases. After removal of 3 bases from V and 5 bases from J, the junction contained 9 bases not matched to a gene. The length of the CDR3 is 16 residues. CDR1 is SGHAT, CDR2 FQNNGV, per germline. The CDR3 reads CASSLHSPGQDQPQHF. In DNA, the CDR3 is TGTGCCAGCAGCTTGCATTCACCGGGACAGGATCAGCCCCAGCATTTT. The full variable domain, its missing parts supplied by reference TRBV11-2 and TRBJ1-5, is EAGVAQSPRYKIIEKRQSVAFWCNPISGHATLYWYQQILGQGPKLLIQFQNNGVVDDSQLPKDRFSAERLKGVDSTLKIQPAKLEDSAVYLCASSLHSPGQDQPQHFGDGTRLSIL.

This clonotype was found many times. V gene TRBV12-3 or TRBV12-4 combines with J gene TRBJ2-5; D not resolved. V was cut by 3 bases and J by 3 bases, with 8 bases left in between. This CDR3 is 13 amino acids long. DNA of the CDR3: TGTGCCAGCAGTTTTTACATAAAAGAGACCCAGTACTTC. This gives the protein CASSFYIKETQYF.

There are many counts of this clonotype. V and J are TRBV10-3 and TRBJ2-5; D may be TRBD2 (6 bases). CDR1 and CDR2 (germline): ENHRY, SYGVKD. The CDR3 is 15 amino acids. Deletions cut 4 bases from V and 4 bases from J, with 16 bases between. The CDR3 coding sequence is TGTGCCATCAGTGTCGGGGGAAGCGTAGGAGAGACCCAGTACTTC. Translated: CAISVGGSVGETQYF.

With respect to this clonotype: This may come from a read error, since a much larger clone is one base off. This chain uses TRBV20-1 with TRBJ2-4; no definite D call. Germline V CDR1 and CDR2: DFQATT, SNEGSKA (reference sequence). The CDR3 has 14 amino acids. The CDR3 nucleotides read TGCAGTGCTAGAGATTCACTACTCAAAAACATTAAGTACTTC. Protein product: CSARDSLLKNIKYF.